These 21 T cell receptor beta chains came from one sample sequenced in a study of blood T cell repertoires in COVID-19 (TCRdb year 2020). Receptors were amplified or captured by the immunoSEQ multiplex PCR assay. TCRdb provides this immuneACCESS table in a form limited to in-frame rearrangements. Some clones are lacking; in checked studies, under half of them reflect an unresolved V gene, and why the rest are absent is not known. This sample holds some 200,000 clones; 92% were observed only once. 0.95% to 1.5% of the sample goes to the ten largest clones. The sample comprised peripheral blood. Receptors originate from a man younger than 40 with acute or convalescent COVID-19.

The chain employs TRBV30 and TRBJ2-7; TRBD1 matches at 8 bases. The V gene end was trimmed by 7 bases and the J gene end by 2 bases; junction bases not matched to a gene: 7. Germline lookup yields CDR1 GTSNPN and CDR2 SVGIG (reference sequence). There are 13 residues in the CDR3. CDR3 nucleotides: TGTGCCTCCACGGACAGGGTCGCCTACGAGCAGTACTTC. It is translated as CASTDRVAYEQYF. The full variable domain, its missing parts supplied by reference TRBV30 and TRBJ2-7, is SQTIHQWPATLVQPVGSPLSLECTVEGTSNPNLYWYRQAAGRGLQLLFYSVGIGQISSEVPQNLSASRPQDRQFILSSKKLLLSDSGFYLCASTDRVAYEQYFGPGTRLTVT.

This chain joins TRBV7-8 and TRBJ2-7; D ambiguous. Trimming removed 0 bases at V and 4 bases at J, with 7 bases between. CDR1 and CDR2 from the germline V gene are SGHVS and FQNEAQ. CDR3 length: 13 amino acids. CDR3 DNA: TGTGCCAGCAGCTTAGCGCGTAATTACGAGCAGTACTTC. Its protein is CASSLARNYEQYF.

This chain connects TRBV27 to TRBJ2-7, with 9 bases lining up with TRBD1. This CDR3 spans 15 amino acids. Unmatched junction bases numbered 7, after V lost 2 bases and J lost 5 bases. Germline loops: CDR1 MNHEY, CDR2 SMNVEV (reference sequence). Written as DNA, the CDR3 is TGTGCCAGCAGTTTACTTGGGACAGGGAACCACGAGCAGTACTTC. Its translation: CASSLLGTGNHEQYF.

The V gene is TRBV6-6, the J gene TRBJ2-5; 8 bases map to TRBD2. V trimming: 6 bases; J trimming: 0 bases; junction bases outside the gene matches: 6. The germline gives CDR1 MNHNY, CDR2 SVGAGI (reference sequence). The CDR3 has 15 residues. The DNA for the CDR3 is TGTGCCAGCAGACCTAGCGGGCATAACCAAGAGACCCAGTACTTC. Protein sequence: CASRPSGHNQETQYF.

The CDR3 DNA sequence: TGCGCCAGCAGCTGGCGGGGGGGCCGGGAAGATACGCAGTATTTT. This sequence encodes CASSWRGGREDTQYF. The chain joins TRBV5-1 to TRBJ2-3; TRBD2 matches at 9 bases. The CDR3 is 15 amino acids. Losses at the gene ends were 3 bases for V and 5 bases for J; bases not matched to a gene: 7. Germline assignment: CDR1 SGHRS and CDR2 YFSETQ.

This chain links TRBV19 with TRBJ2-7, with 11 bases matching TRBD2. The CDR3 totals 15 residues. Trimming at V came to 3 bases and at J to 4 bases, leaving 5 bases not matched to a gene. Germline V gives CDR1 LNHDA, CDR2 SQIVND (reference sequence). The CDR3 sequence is CASSIQLAGAYEQYF. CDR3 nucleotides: TGTGCCAGTAGTATCCAACTAGCGGGAGCTTACGAGCAGTACTTC.

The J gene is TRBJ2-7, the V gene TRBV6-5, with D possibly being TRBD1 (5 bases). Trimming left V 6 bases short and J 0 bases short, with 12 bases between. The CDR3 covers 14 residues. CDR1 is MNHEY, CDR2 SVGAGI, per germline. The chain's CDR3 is CASSHDSVSYEQYF. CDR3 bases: TGTGCCAGCAGCCACGACAGTGTCTCCTACGAGCAGTACTTC.

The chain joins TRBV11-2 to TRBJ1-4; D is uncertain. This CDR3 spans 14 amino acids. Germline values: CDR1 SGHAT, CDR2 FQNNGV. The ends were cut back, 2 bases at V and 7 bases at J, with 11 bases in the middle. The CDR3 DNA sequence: TGTGCCAGCAGCTTAAGGCGTGGGAGTGAAAAACTGTTTTTT. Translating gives CASSLRRGSEKLFF.

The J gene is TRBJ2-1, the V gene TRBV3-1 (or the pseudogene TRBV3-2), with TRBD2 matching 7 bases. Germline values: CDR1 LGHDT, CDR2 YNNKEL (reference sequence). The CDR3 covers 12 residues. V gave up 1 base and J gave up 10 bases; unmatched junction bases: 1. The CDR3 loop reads CASSQGAGEQFF. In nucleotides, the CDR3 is TGTGCCAGCAGCCAAGGAGCGGGAGAGCAGTTCTTC.

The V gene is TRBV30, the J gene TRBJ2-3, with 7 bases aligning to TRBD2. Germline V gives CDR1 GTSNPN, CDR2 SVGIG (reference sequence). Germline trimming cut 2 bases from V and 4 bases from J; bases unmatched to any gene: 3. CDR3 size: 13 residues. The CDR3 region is CAWSIAGADTQYF. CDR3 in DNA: TGTGCCTGGAGTATAGCGGGTGCAGATACGCAGTATTTT.

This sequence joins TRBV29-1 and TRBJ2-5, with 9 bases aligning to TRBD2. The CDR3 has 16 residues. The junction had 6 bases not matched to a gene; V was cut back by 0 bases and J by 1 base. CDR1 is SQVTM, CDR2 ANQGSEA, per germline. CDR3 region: CSVEDWRGGFQETQYF. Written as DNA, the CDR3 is TGCAGCGTTGAAGATTGGCGGGGGGGGTTCCAAGAGACCCAGTACTTC.

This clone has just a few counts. This chain's CDR3 is CASSEARGLTSNQPQHF. The CDR3 region has the DNA TGTGCCAGCAGTGAAGCCAGGGGGCTTACAAGCAATCAGCCCCAGCATTTT. This chain uses TRBV6-1 with TRBJ1-5, with TRBD1 matching over 8 bases. In germline, CDR1 is MNHNS, CDR2 SASEGT. The CDR3 covers 17 residues. V shed 0 bases and J 1 base; nucleotides not matched to a gene: 5.

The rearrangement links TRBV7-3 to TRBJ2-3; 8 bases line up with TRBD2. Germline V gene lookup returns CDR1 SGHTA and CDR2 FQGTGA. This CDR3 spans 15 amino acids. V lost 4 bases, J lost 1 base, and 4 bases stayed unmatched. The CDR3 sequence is CASSSPTSGTDTQYF. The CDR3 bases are TGTGCCAGCAGCTCACCGACTAGCGGCACAGATACGCAGTATTTT.

The CDR3 sequence is CASSFVGLATDTQYF. CDR3 coding DNA: TGCGCCAGCAGCTTCGTGGGTCTAGCCACAGATACGCAGTATTTT. V gene TRBV5-1 combines with J gene TRBJ2-3; D possibly corresponds to TRBD2 (5 bases). V lost 2 bases, J lost 2 bases, and 12 bases lay in between. Germline assignment: CDR1 SGHRS and CDR2 YFSETQ. This CDR3 spans 15 amino acids.

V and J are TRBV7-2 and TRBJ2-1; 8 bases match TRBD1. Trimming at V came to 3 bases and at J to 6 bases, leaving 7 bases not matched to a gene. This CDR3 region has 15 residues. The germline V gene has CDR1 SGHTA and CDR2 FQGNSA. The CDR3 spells CASSFGTGFFNEQFF. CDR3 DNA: TGTGCCAGCAGCTTCGGGACAGGTTTTTTCAATGAGCAGTTCTTC.

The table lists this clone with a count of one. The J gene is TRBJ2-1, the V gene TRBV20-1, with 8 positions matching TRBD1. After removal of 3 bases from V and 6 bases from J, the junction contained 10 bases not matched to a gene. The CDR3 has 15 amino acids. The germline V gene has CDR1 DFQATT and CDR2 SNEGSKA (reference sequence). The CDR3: CSASVWLDRGNEQFF. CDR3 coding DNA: TGCAGTGCTAGTGTCTGGCTAGACAGGGGCAATGAGCAGTTCTTC.

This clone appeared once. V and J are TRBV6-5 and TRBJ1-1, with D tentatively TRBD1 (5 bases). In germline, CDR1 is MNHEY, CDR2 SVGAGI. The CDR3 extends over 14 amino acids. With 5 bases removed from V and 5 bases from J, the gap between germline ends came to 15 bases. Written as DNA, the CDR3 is TGTGCCAGCAGTCCCCAGGGAAGGGGTACTGAAGCTTTCTTT. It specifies CASSPQGRGTEAFF.

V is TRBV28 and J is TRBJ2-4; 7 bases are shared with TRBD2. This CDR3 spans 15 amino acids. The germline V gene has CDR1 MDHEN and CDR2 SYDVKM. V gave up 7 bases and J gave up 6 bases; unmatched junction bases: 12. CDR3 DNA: TGTGCCAGCACCATGGGGGAGGGCCGGGGAAACATTCAGTACTTC. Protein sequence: CASTMGEGRGNIQYF. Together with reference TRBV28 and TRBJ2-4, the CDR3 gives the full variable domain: DVKVTQSSRYLVKRTGEKVFLECVQDMDHENMFWYRQDPGLGLRLIYFSYDVKMKEKGDIPEGYSVSREKKERFSLILESASTNQTSMYLCASTMGEGRGNIQYFGAGTRLSVL.

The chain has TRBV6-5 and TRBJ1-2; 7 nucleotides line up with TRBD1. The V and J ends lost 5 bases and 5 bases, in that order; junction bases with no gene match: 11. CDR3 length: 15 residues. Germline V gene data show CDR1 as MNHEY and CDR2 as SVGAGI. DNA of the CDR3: TGTGCCAGCAGTCCATACCGGACAGGAGAGTATGGCTACACCTTC. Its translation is CASSPYRTGEYGYTF.

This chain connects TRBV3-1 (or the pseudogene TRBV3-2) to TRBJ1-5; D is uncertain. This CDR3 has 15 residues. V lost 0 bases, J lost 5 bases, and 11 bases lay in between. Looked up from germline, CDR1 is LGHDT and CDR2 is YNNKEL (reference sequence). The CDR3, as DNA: TGTGCCAGCAGCCAAGATGGATGGGCCGATCAGCCCCAGCATTTT. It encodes CASSQDGWADQPQHF.

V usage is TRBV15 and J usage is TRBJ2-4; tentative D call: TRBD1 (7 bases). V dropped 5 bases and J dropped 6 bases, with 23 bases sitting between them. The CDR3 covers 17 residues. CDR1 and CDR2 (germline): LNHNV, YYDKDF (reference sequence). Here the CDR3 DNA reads TGTGCCACCAGCGGAGGGGACAGCCCCCTCACGGGAAACATTCAGTACTTC. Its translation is CATSGGDSPLTGNIQYF.